This T cell receptor (beta chain) is from a study of blood T cell repertoires in COVID-19. In germline, CDR1 is LNHDA, CDR2 SQIVND (reference sequence). The CDR3 length is 15 residues. V lost 5 bases, J lost 8 bases, and 10 bases stayed unmatched. Profiling relied on immunoSEQ multiplex PCR, and the TCRdb table lists in-frame clones only, not all of them. The data contain 270,000 or so clones, about 85% of them singletons. The rearrangement joins TRBV19 to TRBJ2-2, with 8 nucleotides matching TRBD2. The sequenced material came from peripheral blood. The TCR originated in a human donor in a cohort sampled during active COVID-19. The CDR3 sequence: CASSFLGTSGGELFF. As DNA, the CDR3 is TGTGCCAGTAGTTTCCTAGGGACTAGTGGAGGGGAGCTGTTTTTT.